This is a list of T cell receptor beta chains from one sample in a study of control samples from healthy donors and cancer patients. Profiled with immunoSEQ multiplex PCR; TCRdb holds only in-frame clones, not every one. The sample holds some 28,000 clones, around 80% seen once. The source material was PBMCs. The receptors were sampled from a man in his sixties with head and neck cancer. The CDR3 runs from the conserved cysteine through the conserved F or W. A D gene is named only where the DNA matches it firmly. A row's size may be missing; if present it is once, few, many or a size class.

D gene	V gene	clone size	J gene	CDR3 length	CDR3 protein	CDR3 DNA
-	TRBV29-1	-	TRBJ2-7	13	CSVRLPGVYEQYF	TGCAGCGTAAGACTCCCTGGGGTGTACGAGCAGTACTTC
-	TRBV9	-	TRBJ2-5	15	CASSVGIGSQETQYF	TGTGCCAGCAGCGTAGGGATCGGGAGCCAAGAGACCCAGTACTTC
-	TRBV5-6	once	TRBJ1-2	15	CASSFRDTRYYGYTF	TGTGCCAGCAGCTTCCGGGACACTCGTTACTATGGCTACACCTTC
-	TRBV16	-	TRBJ1-2	13	CASSPWPDYGYTF	TGTGCCAGCAGCCCCTGGCCCGATTATGGCTACACCTTC
TRBD2	TRBV2	-	TRBJ2-5	14	CASSEVRTSETQYF	TGTGCCAGCAGTGAGGTTCGGACTAGCGAGACCCAGTACTTC
-	TRBV11-2	-	TRBJ1-3	15	CASSLLGASGNTIYF	TGTGCCAGCAGCTTACTGGGTGCCTCTGGAAACACCATATATTTT
-	TRBV7-6	-	TRBJ2-7	13	CASSFGQNYEQYF	TGTGCCAGCAGCTTCGGACAAAACTACGAGCAGTACTTC
-	TRBV7-2	-	TRBJ1-5	14	CASSLEYSNQPQHF	TGTGCCAGCAGCTTAGAATATAGCAATCAGCCCCAGCATTTT
TRBD1	TRBV6-2/TRBV6-3	-	TRBJ2-4	16	CASSTGQGLAKNIQYF	TGTGCCAGCAGTACTGGACAGGGACTGGCCAAAAACATTCAGTACTTC
TRBD1	TRBV24-1	few	TRBJ2-3	18	CATSVYNRDPRGTDTQYF	TGTGCCACCAGTGTTTACAACCGGGACCCCAGGGGGACAGATACGCAGTATTTT
-	TRBV3-1/TRBV3-2	-	TRBJ1-5	12	CASSRGNQPQHF	TGTGCCAGCAGCCGTGGCAATCAGCCCCAGCATTTT
TRBD1	TRBV30	-	TRBJ1-6	15	CAWSGLGQGNSPLHF	TGTGCCTGGAGCGGTTTGGGACAGGGGAATTCACCCCTCCACTTT
TRBD1	TRBV28	-	TRBJ2-3	15	CASRSGTGYGDTQYF	TGTGCCAGCAGATCTGGGACAGGGTATGGGGATACGCAGTATTTT
TRBD2	TRBV4-1	-	TRBJ2-5	14	CASRAGGNGETQYF	TGCGCCAGCAGGGCGGGGGGTAACGGGGAGACCCAGTACTTC
-	TRBV5-5	-	TRBJ2-5	15	CASSLAPYLQETQYF	TGTGCCAGCAGCTTGGCGCCTTACCTCCAAGAGACCCAGTACTTC
-	TRBV10-1	-	TRBJ2-6	16	CASSRNSPPGANVLTF	TGCGCCAGCAGTAGGAACTCGCCTCCAGGGGCCAACGTCCTGACTTTC
TRBD1	TRBV19	-	TRBJ2-7	14	CASSITGEFYEQYF	TGTGCCAGTAGTATAACAGGGGAGTTCTACGAGCAGTACTTC
-	TRBV6-5	-	TRBJ2-2	14	CASRTGRNTGELFF	TGTGCCAGCCGAACAGGGAGGAACACCGGGGAGCTGTTTTTT
-	TRBV7-6	-	TRBJ2-3	17	CASSLAFGFGSVDTQYF	TGTGCCAGCAGCTTAGCGTTCGGGTTCGGGAGTGTGGATACGCAGTATTTT
-	TRBV7-8	-	TRBJ1-5	13	CASSLDSNQPQHF	TGTGCCAGCAGCCTGGATAGCAATCAGCCCCAGCATTTT
-	TRBV5-1	-	TRBJ2-1	15	CASSLGAASYNEQFF	TGCGCCAGCAGCTTGGGGGCGGCATCCTACAATGAGCAGTTCTTC
TRBD1	TRBV12-3/TRBV12-4	-	TRBJ1-5	13	CASKGQGNQPQHF	TGTGCCAGCAAGGGACAGGGCAATCAGCCCCAGCATTTT
-	TRBV27	few	TRBJ1-5	14	CASSLPGSNQPQHF	TGTGCCAGCAGTTTACCAGGTAGCAATCAGCCCCAGCATTTT
TRBD1	TRBV7-9	few	TRBJ2-1	15	CASSLTGTGRGEQFF	TGTGCCAGCAGCTTAACCGGGACAGGGAGAGGTGAGCAGTTCTTC
-	TRBV28	few	TRBJ1-1	12	CASTPNRAAAFF	TGTGCCAGCACCCCAAACCGGGCCGCGGCTTTCTTT
-	TRBV5-5	few	TRBJ1-2	13	CASSLAVYYGYTF	TGTGCCAGCAGCCTCGCGGTTTACTATGGCTACACCTTC
TRBD1	TRBV11-3	-	TRBJ2-1	15	CASSLRTGWKNEQFF	TGTGCCAGCAGCCTCCGGACAGGGTGGAAGAATGAGCAGTTCTTC
-	TRBV5-1	few	TRBJ2-1	11	CASRTNNEQFF	TGCGCCAGCAGAACTAACAATGAGCAGTTCTTC
TRBD1	TRBV28	once	TRBJ2-3	16	CASSLESGTGADTQYF	TGTGCCAGCAGTTTGGAATCCGGGACAGGGGCAGATACGCAGTATTTT
-	TRBV28	-	TRBJ1-1	12	CASSWQEGMAFF	TGTGCCAGCAGTTGGCAGGAGGGTATGGCTTTCTTT
TRBD1	TRBV7-9	-	TRBJ2-1	18	CASSLAAGSGGGFHEQFF	TGTGCCAGCAGCTTAGCGGCTGGTTCAGGGGGCGGTTTTCATGAGCAGTTCTTC
-	TRBV30	-	TRBJ2-3	15	CAWSVARGRTDTQYF	TGTGCCTGGAGTGTAGCCAGGGGTCGCACAGATACGCAGTATTTT
TRBD2	TRBV5-6	-	TRBJ2-7	15	CASSLLSLAGDEQYF	TGTGCCAGCAGCTTGTTAAGTCTAGCGGGAGACGAGCAGTACTTC
TRBD1	TRBV24-1	-	TRBJ1-2	16	CATSTPRQGGNGGYTF	TGTGCCACCAGTACTCCTAGACAGGGAGGGAACGGTGGCTACACCTTC
TRBD2	TRBV6-2/TRBV6-3	-	TRBJ2-3	14	CASSYGRATDTQYF	TGTGCCAGCAGTTACGGGAGGGCCACAGATACGCAGTATTTT
-	TRBV11-2	-	TRBJ1-2	12	CASSLEGFGYTF	TGTGCCAGCAGCTTAGAGGGCTTTGGCTACACCTTC
-	TRBV19	medium-sized	TRBJ1-1	16	CASSPYQGSSNTEAFF	TGTGCCAGTAGTCCCTACCAGGGGTCTTCGAACACTGAAGCTTTCTTT
-	TRBV7-9	-	TRBJ2-5	15	CASSLLTTSQETQYF	TGTGCCAGCAGCTTGTTGACTACCTCCCAAGAGACCCAGTACTTC
TRBD2	TRBV27	-	TRBJ2-1	15	CASSLLGLAGYEQFF	TGTGCCAGCAGTTTACTGGGACTAGCGGGATATGAGCAGTTCTTC
TRBD2	TRBV14	-	TRBJ2-5	13	CASSGLVVETQYF	TGTGCCAGCAGTGGACTAGTAGTTGAGACCCAGTACTTC
-	TRBV5-1	-	TRBJ2-1	17	CASSLDPPGTVNNEQFF	TGCGCCAGCAGCTTGGACCCACCGGGCACGGTTAACAATGAGCAGTTCTTC
-	TRBV18	-	TRBJ1-2	15	CASSRSPGSNYGYTF	TGTGCCAGCTCCCGCTCCCCCGGGAGTAACTATGGCTACACCTTC